Listed below are T cell receptor beta chains from one sample, sequenced in a study of vaccination effects on CD4 cells after COVID-19. Method: immunoSEQ multiplex PCR; TCRdb's copy keeps in-frame clones and lacks some. This table has about 73,000 clones, around 74% appearing once. Their antigens remain unidentified. Sequencing used CD4+ T cells from PBMCs cultured with HCoV-NL63 spike peptides, obtained before COVID-19 vaccination. The receptors stem from a human donor who received a COVID-19 vaccine. Both conserved end residues are part of each CDR3. The order of the fields is V gene, clone size, J gene, D gene, CDR3 DNA, CDR3 protein. A D gene is named only where the DNA matches it firmly. For some rows the clone size is stated as once, few or many, or as a class when expanded; others skip it.

v_gene: TRBV15; abundance: .; j_gene: TRBJ2-5; d_gene: TRBD2; CDR3nt: TGTGCCACCAGCCGGGGGGATCAAGCGGGGACCCAGTACTTC; CDR3aa: CATSRGDQAGTQYF
v_gene: TRBV21-1; abundance: .; j_gene: TRBJ2-1; d_gene: .; CDR3nt: TGTGCCAGCAGCAAAGGGCCCCGACTCTTC; CDR3aa: CASSKGPRLF
v_gene: TRBV3-1/TRBV3-2; abundance: .; j_gene: TRBJ1-5; d_gene: .; CDR3nt: TGTGCCAGCAGCGCACAGGGAGGGGCGGATCAGCCCCAGCATTTT; CDR3aa: CASSAQGGADQPQHF
v_gene: TRBV5-1; abundance: .; j_gene: TRBJ1-4; d_gene: .; CDR3nt: TGCGCCAGCAGCCTGCAACAGGGAGTTAATGAAAAACTGTTTTTT; CDR3aa: CASSLQQGVNEKLFF
v_gene: TRBV7-6; abundance: .; j_gene: TRBJ2-1; d_gene: TRBD1; CDR3nt: TGTGCCAGCAGCCAGGGACAGGGGGCTTTCAATGAGCAGTTCTTC; CDR3aa: CASSQGQGAFNEQFF
v_gene: TRBV7-2; abundance: .; j_gene: TRBJ1-2; d_gene: .; CDR3nt: TGTGCCAGCAGCCCTGTGAAGTCGACAGTTTGGTATGGCTACACCTTC; CDR3aa: CASSPVKSTVWYGYTF
v_gene: TRBV7-2; abundance: .; j_gene: TRBJ1-4; d_gene: .; CDR3nt: TGTGCCAGCAGCCCAAGTTATAATGAAAAACTGTTTTTT; CDR3aa: CASSPSYNEKLFF
v_gene: TRBV5-4; abundance: .; j_gene: TRBJ1-1; d_gene: .; CDR3nt: TGTGCCAGCAGCTTGGTAAATGGAGGGACCGATCAAGCTTTCTTT; CDR3aa: CASSLVNGGTDQAFF
v_gene: TRBV12-3/TRBV12-4; abundance: .; j_gene: TRBJ1-2; d_gene: .; CDR3nt: TGTGCCAGCAGTTTCGGACGGGTATATGGCTACACCTTC; CDR3aa: CASSFGRVYGYTF
v_gene: TRBV7-9; abundance: once; j_gene: TRBJ2-5; d_gene: TRBD2; CDR3nt: TGTGCCAGCAGCAGGCTCCGACTAGCGCCTCAAGAGACCCAGTACTTC; CDR3aa: CASSRLRLAPQETQYF
v_gene: TRBV7-2; abundance: .; j_gene: TRBJ2-3; d_gene: TRBD2; CDR3nt: TGTGCCAGCAGCTTAAAGAGTAGCGGGGTCACAGATACGCAGTATTTT; CDR3aa: CASSLKSSGVTDTQYF
v_gene: TRBV27; abundance: few; j_gene: TRBJ2-4; d_gene: .; CDR3nt: TGTGCCAGCAGTTTATCGTTCGGGAACATTCAGTACTTC; CDR3aa: CASSLSFGNIQYF
v_gene: TRBV7-2; abundance: .; j_gene: TRBJ1-3; d_gene: .; CDR3nt: TGTGCCAGCAGCTTAGTAGGACAAGGTTCCTTTGGAAACACCATATATTTT; CDR3aa: CASSLVGQGSFGNTIYF
v_gene: TRBV7-2; abundance: .; j_gene: TRBJ2-2; d_gene: .; CDR3nt: TGTGCCAGCAGCTTAGTCAGAACGGGGGAGCTGTTTTTT; CDR3aa: CASSLVRTGELFF
v_gene: TRBV15; abundance: .; j_gene: TRBJ1-1; d_gene: .; CDR3nt: TGTGCCACCAGCAGAGCCCGGTCCATGAACACTGAAGCTTTCTTT; CDR3aa: CATSRARSMNTEAFF
v_gene: TRBV7-9; abundance: .; j_gene: TRBJ1-6; d_gene: .; CDR3nt: TGTGCCAGCAGCTTCTACGGTGGTGAACCCCTCCACTTT; CDR3aa: CASSFYGGEPLHF
v_gene: TRBV6-5; abundance: .; j_gene: TRBJ1-6; d_gene: .; CDR3nt: TGTGCCAGCAAAGGGAGCTCCTATAATTCACCCCTCCACTTT; CDR3aa: CASKGSSYNSPLHF
v_gene: TRBV18; abundance: .; j_gene: TRBJ1-1; d_gene: .; CDR3nt: TGTGCCAGCTCACCATTCAGTCCAAGGACTGAAGCTTTCTTT; CDR3aa: CASSPFSPRTEAFF
v_gene: TRBV2; abundance: .; j_gene: TRBJ1-4; d_gene: TRBD1; CDR3nt: TGTGCCAGCAGTGAATCAGGGGGTTTGGGGGGCCAGGTCGAAAAACTGTTTTTT; CDR3aa: CASSESGGLGGQVEKLFF
v_gene: TRBV27; abundance: .; j_gene: TRBJ2-5; d_gene: TRBD1; CDR3nt: TGTGCCAGCAGTTCGGACAGGGGCCCAGGGTGGTACTTC; CDR3aa: CASSSDRGPGWYF
v_gene: TRBV19; abundance: once; j_gene: TRBJ1-5; d_gene: .; CDR3nt: TGTGCCAGTAGTATTTCGGGCCAGAGAAGCAATCAGCCCCAGCATTTT; CDR3aa: CASSISGQRSNQPQHF
v_gene: TRBV24-1; abundance: .; j_gene: TRBJ1-2; d_gene: TRBD1; CDR3nt: TGTGCCACCAGTAACAGGGGCTATGGCTACACCTTC; CDR3aa: CATSNRGYGYTF
v_gene: TRBV27; abundance: .; j_gene: TRBJ2-3; d_gene: TRBD2; CDR3nt: TGTGCCAGCAGTTTAACGATACGTGGAGCGGGGGGAATTAGCACAGATACGCAGTATTTT; CDR3aa: CASSLTIRGAGGISTDTQYF
v_gene: TRBV24-1; abundance: .; j_gene: TRBJ1-2; d_gene: TRBD1; CDR3nt: TGTGCCACCAGTGATGCGGGCACTCCTCGGGACAGGCCCCTCGATGGCTACACCTTC; CDR3aa: CATSDAGTPRDRPLDGYTF
v_gene: TRBV7-3; abundance: .; j_gene: TRBJ2-1; d_gene: TRBD1; CDR3nt: TGTGCCAGCAGCACAAGCACAGGGGCGATTAACAATGAGCAGTTCTTC; CDR3aa: CASSTSTGAINNEQFF
v_gene: TRBV3-1/TRBV3-2; abundance: .; j_gene: TRBJ1-2; d_gene: .; CDR3nt: TGTGCCAGCAGTAACAGAGGGGATGGCTACACCTTC; CDR3aa: CASSNRGDGYTF
v_gene: TRBV7-9; abundance: .; j_gene: TRBJ2-1; d_gene: TRBD1; CDR3nt: TGTGCCAGCAGCCAACGTGCTGGGACAGGGATTAACAATGAGCAGTTCTTC; CDR3aa: CASSQRAGTGINNEQFF
v_gene: TRBV20-1; abundance: .; j_gene: TRBJ1-2; d_gene: .; CDR3nt: TGCAGTGCTAGTGTCCTGAACTATGGCTACACCTTC; CDR3aa: CSASVLNYGYTF
v_gene: TRBV7-3; abundance: .; j_gene: TRBJ1-2; d_gene: TRBD1; CDR3nt: TGTGCCAGCAGCTTAGGCGGGATCCAGGGGGCGAGTGGCTACACCTTC; CDR3aa: CASSLGGIQGASGYTF
v_gene: TRBV6-5; abundance: .; j_gene: TRBJ2-2; d_gene: TRBD1; CDR3nt: TGTGCCAGCACTCTTACCGGGACAGGGGCCCGGGAGCTGTTTTTT; CDR3aa: CASTLTGTGARELFF
v_gene: TRBV5-1; abundance: .; j_gene: TRBJ2-3; d_gene: .; CDR3nt: TGCGCCAGCAGCTTGCCGGGCTCAGGGACAGATACGCAGTATTTT; CDR3aa: CASSLPGSGTDTQYF
v_gene: TRBV3-1/TRBV3-2; abundance: .; j_gene: TRBJ1-1; d_gene: .; CDR3nt: TGTGCCAGCAGCCAAGGCGGCGTCAGCAACACTGAAGCTTTCTTT; CDR3aa: CASSQGGVSNTEAFF
v_gene: TRBV9; abundance: .; j_gene: TRBJ1-1; d_gene: TRBD1; CDR3nt: TGTGCCAGCATCCCTTTAGGGGGCCAGGGCGGCACTGAAGCTTTCTTT; CDR3aa: CASIPLGGQGGTEAFF
v_gene: TRBV27; abundance: .; j_gene: TRBJ1-3; d_gene: .; CDR3nt: TGTGCCAGCAGTTCTACAGTTGAATCTGGAAACACCATATATTTT; CDR3aa: CASSSTVESGNTIYF
v_gene: TRBV24-1; abundance: .; j_gene: TRBJ2-2; d_gene: .; CDR3nt: TGTGCCACCAGTGCCCCAGCTAACACCGGGGAGCTGTTTTTT; CDR3aa: CATSAPANTGELFF
v_gene: TRBV6-5; abundance: .; j_gene: TRBJ2-5; d_gene: .; CDR3nt: TGTGCCAGCAACAGGTCCGGGTACCAAGAGACCCAGTACTTC; CDR3aa: CASNRSGYQETQYF
v_gene: TRBV19; abundance: .; j_gene: TRBJ2-3; d_gene: .; CDR3nt: TGTGCCAGTACCCACCGGGCGGCAGATACGCAGTATTTT; CDR3aa: CASTHRAADTQYF
v_gene: TRBV19; abundance: .; j_gene: TRBJ2-5; d_gene: .; CDR3nt: TGTGCCAGTAGGGGCGAGTTATGGGAAGAGACCCAGTACTTC; CDR3aa: CASRGELWEETQYF
v_gene: TRBV11-1; abundance: once; j_gene: TRBJ1-2; d_gene: .; CDR3nt: TGTGCCAGCAGCTGGACGGGACATAACTATGGCTACACCTTC; CDR3aa: CASSWTGHNYGYTF
v_gene: TRBV19; abundance: .; j_gene: TRBJ1-2; d_gene: .; CDR3nt: TGTGCCAGTACCTCCCGGGACGGAAGATATGGCTACACCTTC; CDR3aa: CASTSRDGRYGYTF
v_gene: TRBV13; abundance: .; j_gene: TRBJ2-5; d_gene: TRBD2; CDR3nt: TGTGCCAGCAGCTTAAGACTAGCCGGAGAGACCCAGTACTTC; CDR3aa: CASSLRLAGETQYF
v_gene: TRBV6-5; abundance: .; j_gene: TRBJ2-1; d_gene: .; CDR3nt: TGTGCCAGCAGTTCCTACTCTCAGCAGGGGAGAAATGAGCAGTTCTTC; CDR3aa: CASSSYSQQGRNEQFF
v_gene: TRBV18; abundance: .; j_gene: TRBJ2-3; d_gene: .; CDR3nt: TGTGCCAGCTCACCGTCGACAGATACGCAGTATTTT; CDR3aa: CASSPSTDTQYF
v_gene: TRBV4-2; abundance: .; j_gene: TRBJ1-1; d_gene: .; CDR3nt: TGTGCCAGCAGCCTCAAAGAGTCGGGCCCGAACACTGAAGCTTTCTTT; CDR3aa: CASSLKESGPNTEAFF